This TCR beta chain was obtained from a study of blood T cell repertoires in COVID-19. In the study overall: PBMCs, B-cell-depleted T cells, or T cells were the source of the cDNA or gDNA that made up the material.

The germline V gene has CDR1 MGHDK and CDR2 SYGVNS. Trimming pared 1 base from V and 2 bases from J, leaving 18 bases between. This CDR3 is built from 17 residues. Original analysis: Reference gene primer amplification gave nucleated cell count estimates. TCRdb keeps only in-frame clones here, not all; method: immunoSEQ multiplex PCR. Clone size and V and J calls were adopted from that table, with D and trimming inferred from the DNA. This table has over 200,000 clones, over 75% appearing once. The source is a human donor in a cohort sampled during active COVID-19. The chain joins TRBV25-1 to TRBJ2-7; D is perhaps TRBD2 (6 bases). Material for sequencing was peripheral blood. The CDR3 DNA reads TGTGCCAGCAGTGAATGGGGGGTCGGGAGCTCGACCTACGAGCAGTACTTC. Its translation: CASSEWGVGSSTYEQYF.